This section outlines one T cell receptor (beta chain) sequence together with its context. Antigen: not known. The CDR3 loop spans 15 amino acids. J lost 2 bases, V lost 4 bases, and 8 bases had no gene match. Germline-derived CDR1 and CDR2 are SGHDT and YYEEEE. The data belong to a study of blood T cells in healthy people across ages. PBMCs numbering at least 6 million were isolated per sample. Alongside a J-beta primer mix, a sample-barcoded 5' primer served in a second PCR lasting about 7 to 11 cycles. TCRdb processed the 5' RACE reads anew with MiXCR; each CDR3 protein has one entry. This sample yields about 650,000 distinct CDR3 sequences, of which 32% are seen a single time; approximately 15% belongs to the top ten. Findings of the study overall: Both naive CD4+ cell counts and diversity were greater in long-lived donors than in aged donors.

V is TRBV5-6 and J is TRBJ1-2; TRBD1 agrees at 7 bases. The source is a woman of 80 years or more in good health. Sequenced: blood. CDR3 coding DNA: TGTGCCAGCAGCCGACCGGGACAGAACAACTATGGCTACACCTTC. Translation: CASSRPGQNNYGYTF. Together with reference TRBV5-6 and TRBJ1-2, the CDR3 gives the full variable domain: DAGVTQSPTHLIKTRGQQVTLRCSPKSGHDTVSWYQQALGQGPQFIFQYYEEEERQRGNFPDRFSGHQFPNYSSELNVNALLLGDSALYLCASSRPGQNNYGYTFGSGTRLTVV.